The clone carrying this T cell receptor (beta chain) was seen only once. Antigen specificity is unknown. This record belongs to a study of cytomegalovirus exposure and HLA in healthy donors. Whole-study context: When about 400 donors were genotyped, just over 80% of them were found to fall in the Caucasian-associated ancestry cluster.

Notes on the study in general: Researchers reportedly found TCR beta sequences accurately predicted most subjects' HLA-A and HLA-B alleles. Among TCR beta chains, those listed as cytomegalovirus-associated numbered over 150.

CDR3 length equals 11 residues. CDR1 and CDR2 from the germline V gene are MNHEY and SVGAGI. The ends were cut back, 7 bases at V and 6 bases at J, with 9 bases in the middle. PCR primers comprised 60 Vbeta and 13 Jbeta primers. Produced via immunoSEQ multiplex PCR; TCRdb's table is partial and in-frame only. In the table there are tens of thousands of clones, approximately 81% of which are singletons. At sampling all donors were nominally healthy, likely with unrecorded immune exposures. This chain uses TRBV6-5 with TRBJ1-2; D possibly corresponds to TRBD1 (5 bases). Sequenced material: PBMCs. The source of this sequence is a woman aged 25 to 39 in good health and CMV-seronegative. This CDR3 is CASTDRNGYTF. The CDR3 DNA sequence: TGTGCCAGCACTGACAGAAATGGCTACACCTTC.